These T cell receptor beta chains were read from a single sample in a study of CD8+ T cells in alopecia areata. The repertoire was sequenced with immunoSEQ multiplex PCR; TCRdb's copy has only in-frame clones and lacks some. The data contain under 150,000 clones, approximately 60% of them seen just once; the ten biggest clones take up about 38%. Sequencing was carried out using CD8+ T cells sorted from blood. The receptors come from a human donor in good health. The CDR3 runs from the conserved cysteine through the conserved F or W. A D gene is named only where the DNA matches it firmly. A clone size is listed for some rows: how often the clone was seen (once, few, many), or a class if it is expanded.

cdr3_aa cdr3_nt j_call v_call d_call clone_size
CASSSQTGTRGYTF TGTGCCAGCAGTTCGCAAACAGGGACGAGGGGCTACACCTTC TRBJ1-2 TRBV9 NA few
CASRTPPGQGFEKLFF TGTGCCAGTAGGACCCCTCCGGGACAGGGTTTTGAAAAACTGTTTTTT TRBJ1-4 TRBV19 TRBD1 few
CASSLGWETQYF TGTGCCAGCAGCTTGGGGTGGGAGACCCAGTACTTC TRBJ2-5 TRBV2 NA NA
CAATQSAGADTEAFF TGTGCCGCCACCCAGTCGGCGGGGGCAGACACTGAAGCTTTCTTT TRBJ1-1 TRBV28 NA few
CASSPGTGGWEQYF TGTGCCAGCAGCCCCGGGACAGGGGGTTGGGAGCAGTACTTC TRBJ2-7 TRBV5-6 TRBD1 NA
CASSQVQAANTEAFF TGCGCCAGCAGCCAAGTCCAGGCGGCGAACACTGAAGCTTTCTTT TRBJ1-1 TRBV4-1 NA NA
CASTYRDRTRSYEQYF TGTGCCAGCACATACCGGGACAGGACTCGCTCCTACGAGCAGTACTTC TRBJ2-7 TRBV28 TRBD1 NA
CAWSQGSTEAFF TGTGCCTGGAGTCAGGGTTCCACTGAAGCTTTCTTT TRBJ1-1 TRBV30 NA NA
CASSLDPGGQAGANVLTF TGTGCCAGCAGCTTAGATCCAGGGGGCCAAGCTGGGGCCAACGTCCTGACTTTC TRBJ2-6 TRBV7-6 TRBD1 NA
CASSAGTTYETQYF TGTGCCAGCAGTGCTGGGACAACGTACGAGACCCAGTACTTC TRBJ2-5 TRBV25-1 NA NA
CASSSPGQGTYEQYF TGTGCCAGCAGTTCCCCGGGACAGGGGACCTACGAGCAGTACTTC TRBJ2-7 TRBV6-5 TRBD1 NA
CASKMGGGPWETQYF TGTGCCAGCAAGATGGGGGGAGGGCCTTGGGAGACCCAGTACTTC TRBJ2-5 TRBV7-2 TRBD2 NA
CASSYFPEMKETQYF TGTGCCAGCAGTTACTTTCCAGAGATGAAGGAGACCCAGTACTTC TRBJ2-5 TRBV6-6 NA NA
CASSHLGEEDTEAFF TGTGCCAGCAGTCATTTAGGAGAGGAGGACACTGAAGCTTTCTTT TRBJ1-1 TRBV4-2 NA NA
CSASLGNIQYF TGCAGTGCTAGTCTGGGAAACATTCAGTACTTC TRBJ2-4 TRBV20-1 NA NA
CASSQDDYEQYF TGTGCCAGCTCGCAAGACGACTACGAGCAGTACTTC TRBJ2-7 TRBV18 NA NA
CAWSVTQGTPVHEQFF TGTGCCTGGAGTGTAACCCAGGGGACCCCGGTCCATGAGCAGTTCTTC TRBJ2-1 TRBV30 NA NA
CSVVGRGRGSKNTEAFF TGCAGCGTTGTAGGTAGGGGAAGGGGTAGTAAGAACACTGAAGCTTTCTTT TRBJ1-1 TRBV29-1 NA NA
CASSLSAGVNHEQYF TGTGCCAGCAGCTTGAGTGCGGGAGTAAACCACGAGCAGTACTTC TRBJ2-7 TRBV5-4 TRBD2 few
CASSQSRELFF TGTGCCAGCAGCCAGTCGAGGGAGCTGTTTTTT TRBJ2-2 TRBV7-9 NA NA
CASSLWNYGYTF TGCGCCAGCAGCTTGTGGAACTATGGCTACACCTTC TRBJ1-2 TRBV5-1 NA NA
CSVVGGTGELFF TGCAGCGTTGTTGGAGGCACCGGGGAGCTGTTTTTT TRBJ2-2 TRBV29-1 NA few
CASSFRGERYF TGTGCCAGTAGTTTCAGGGGAGAACGCTACTTC TRBJ2-7 TRBV19 NA NA
CSVLNSIRPEAFF TGCAGCGTTCTGAACTCTATCAGGCCAGAAGCTTTCTTT TRBJ1-1 TRBV29-1 NA NA
CASRVTGTSGSTYEQYF TGTGCCAGTAGGGTAACCGGGACTAGCGGGAGTACCTACGAGCAGTACTTC TRBJ2-7 TRBV19 TRBD2 NA
CSVESAGRNEQFF TGCAGCGTTGAATCCGCAGGGCGCAATGAGCAGTTCTTC TRBJ2-1 TRBV29-1 NA few
CASSLASGELFF TGTGCCAGCAGCTTAGCTTCCGGGGAGCTGTTTTTT TRBJ2-2 TRBV11-2 NA NA
CASSQAFGDGAYEQYF TGCGCCAGCAGCCAAGCTTTCGGGGACGGGGCCTACGAGCAGTACTTC TRBJ2-7 TRBV4-1 NA NA
CASSESSLSQETQYF TGTGCCAGCAGTGAATCTTCACTGTCCCAAGAGACCCAGTACTTC TRBJ2-5 TRBV2 NA NA
CASSQGLVGLDEQYF TGCGCCAGCAGCCAGGGGCTGGTGGGGCTCGACGAGCAGTACTTC TRBJ2-7 TRBV4-1 NA few
CASSLYTGELFF TGTGCCAGTAGTCTCTACACCGGGGAGCTGTTTTTT TRBJ2-2 TRBV19 NA NA
CASSQLAGVTYEQYF TGTGCCAGCAGCCAGCTAGCGGGAGTAACCTACGAGCAGTACTTC TRBJ2-7 TRBV7-6 TRBD2 NA
CASSAATGDTEAFF TGTGCCAGCAGCGCAGCCACAGGGGACACTGAAGCTTTCTTT TRBJ1-1 TRBV9 TRBD1 NA
CASRPTSGSLYEQYF TGTGCCAGCAGACCTACTAGCGGGAGTTTATACGAGCAGTACTTC TRBJ2-7 TRBV7-2 TRBD2 NA
CASSQGISGRGYNEQFF TGCGCCAGCAGCCAAGGAATTAGCGGGAGGGGATACAATGAGCAGTTCTTC TRBJ2-1 TRBV4-1 TRBD2 NA
CASSVAGNSGNTIYF TGTGCCAGCAGCGTAGCAGGAAACTCTGGAAACACCATATATTTT TRBJ1-3 TRBV9 NA NA
CASAAGSSYEQYF TGTGCCAGCGCAGCGGGAAGCTCCTACGAGCAGTACTTC TRBJ2-7 TRBV19 TRBD2 few
CASSLISGGGELFF TGTGCCAGCAGTTTGATTAGCGGGGGCGGGGAGCTGTTTTTT TRBJ2-2 TRBV27 TRBD2 few
CSVEVRNGYTF TGCAGCGTTGAAGTGCGAAATGGCTACACCTTC TRBJ1-2 TRBV29-1 NA NA
CASSLWGSNQPQHF TGTGCCAGCAGTTTATGGGGGAGCAATCAGCCCCAGCATTTT TRBJ1-5 TRBV27 NA NA
CSVKGSAGELFF TGCAGCGTTAAGGGGTCTGCCGGGGAGCTGTTTTTT TRBJ2-2 TRBV29-1 NA NA
CASSVNSGNEQFF TGTGCCAGCAGCGTAAACAGCGGGAATGAGCAGTTCTTC TRBJ2-1 TRBV9 NA NA
CASSPGGSYNEQFF TGTGCCAGCAGCCCAGGGGGGTCCTACAATGAGCAGTTCTTC TRBJ2-1 TRBV9 NA NA
CASRRGPSLANVLTF TGTGCCAGCAGGAGGGGTCCTAGCTTAGCCAACGTCCTGACTTTC TRBJ2-6 TRBV2 NA few
CASSPTNSYEQYF TGTGCCAGCAGCCCGACAAACTCCTACGAGCAGTACTTC TRBJ2-7 TRBV5-6 NA NA
CASSETGTGELFF TGTGCCAGCAGTGAAACGGGCACCGGGGAGCTGTTTTTT TRBJ2-2 TRBV25-1 NA NA
CASSGRLAGYDEQYF TGTGCCAGCAGCGGGAGACTAGCCGGGTACGACGAGCAGTACTTC TRBJ2-7 TRBV2 TRBD2 NA
CASGDTQYF TGTGCCAGCGGGGATACGCAGTATTTT TRBJ2-3 TRBV7-9 NA NA
CASLPSTATEAFF TGTGCCAGCCTACCATCGACTGCCACTGAAGCTTTCTTT TRBJ1-1 TRBV19 NA many
CASSLTGIARSQYF TGTGCCAGCAGTTTGACAGGGATTGCAAGGTCCCAGTACTTC TRBJ2-5 TRBV27 TRBD1 NA